The subject of this entry is one TCR beta chain. Its specificity is not known. This specimen belongs to a study of cytomegalovirus exposure and HLA in healthy donors. Whole-study results and caveats: Whilst most TCR sequences proved rare, a subset of public TCRs occurred across many donors. The authors listed about 170 TCR beta chains as cytomegalovirus-associated.

This table comes from immunoSEQ multiplex PCR, and its TCRdb copy is limited to in-frame clones, with some not included. The data show 50,000 to 65,000 clones, with less than 96% seen just once and under 1.5% held by the top ten. Donors came from a validation cohort of 90 to 150 subjects, distinct from the first 666-subject cohort. Germline CDR1 and CDR2: SNHLY and FYNNEI. Unmatched junction bases numbered 3, after V lost 9 bases and J lost 2 bases. The CDR3 totals 12 residues. The chain uses TRBV2 and TRBJ1-2; 7 positions agree with TRBD1. The sequenced sample consisted of PBMCs. This TCR was sampled from a woman between 18 and 30 years old in good health and CMV-seronegative. This chain's CDR3 is CASDRENYGYTF. As DNA, the CDR3 is TGTGCCAGTGACAGGGAAAACTATGGCTACACCTTC.